Shown below are 31 T cell receptor beta chains from a single sample sequenced in a study of shared clonotypes between healthy human individuals. Clones were sequenced by immunoSEQ multiplex PCR, and TCRdb holds only the in-frame ones, with some missing. Of more than 900,000 clones listed, 75% to 85% were seen once; the top ten hold 0.6% to 0.75%. The sample comprised memory CD4+ T cells from PBMCs. This sample's subset: CD45RA-negative fraction. Receptor source: a man aged 18 to 30 in good health. Some clones in this sample may be carry-over from other donors' samples.

A word on this clone: In the same sample, other DNA sequences code for this CDR3. This chain connects TRBV5-1 to TRBJ2-3, with 11 bases identical to TRBD2. Trimming cost V 4 bases and J 3 bases; bases outside gene matches: 4. Germline V gene data show CDR1 as SGHRS and CDR2 as YFSETQ. The CDR3 loop spans 15 amino acids. In DNA form, the CDR3 reads TGCGCCAGCAGCCTGGGACTAGCGGTGACAGATACGCAGTATTTT. Its protein product is CASSLGLAVTDTQYF.

The chain combines TRBV6-5 with TRBJ1-5; D remains unclear. The CDR3 spans 15 residues. With 5 bases removed from V and 0 bases from J, the gap between germline ends came to 11 bases. CDR1 is MNHEY, CDR2 SVGAGI, per germline. Here the CDR3 reads CASSPGFDSNQPQHF. Here the CDR3 DNA reads TGTGCCAGCAGTCCGGGGTTCGATAGCAATCAGCCCCAGCATTTT.

The rearrangement uses TRBV10-2 and TRBJ2-5, with TRBD2 matching 8 bases. The germline V gene has CDR1 WSHSY and CDR2 SAAADI. This CDR3 is 14 amino acids long. Losses at the gene ends were 0 bases for V and 3 bases for J; bases not matched to a gene: 0. DNA for the CDR3: TGCGCCAGCAGTGAGTCGGGACTAGAAGAGACCCAGTACTTC. Encoded protein: CASSESGLEETQYF.

As DNA, the CDR3 is TGTGCCTGGAGTACTACAGGGGGCGAGCAGTACTTC. Translation gives CAWSTTGGEQYF. The rearrangement links TRBV30 to TRBJ2-7; TRBD1 matches 8 bases. Germline V gene sequence: CDR1 GTSNPN, CDR2 SVGIG (reference sequence). The CDR3 runs 12 residues. After removal of 2 bases from V and 6 bases from J, the junction contained 3 bases not matched to a gene.

The chain uses TRBV6-5 and TRBJ1-1; tentatively, D is TRBD1 (5 bases). This CDR3 is built from 12 residues. Looked up from germline, CDR1 is MNHEY and CDR2 is SVGAGI. Trimming stripped 7 bases from V and 4 bases from J, with 10 bases between. CDR3 in DNA: TGTGCCAGCACGTCCGGGGCCACTGAAGCTTTCTTT. Its translation is CASTSGATEAFF.

The V and J genes are TRBV11-3 and TRBJ2-1; D not certain. The CDR3 is made up of 18 amino acids. Germline V lookup: CDR1 SGHNT, CDR2 YENEEA. Trimming removed 0 bases from V and 0 bases from J, with 15 bases in between. CDR3 nucleotides: TGTGCCAGCAGCTTAGATTCAACCCGGTGGAGCTCCTACAATGAGCAGTTCTTC. It specifies CASSLDSTRWSSYNEQFF.

The chain joins TRBV30 to TRBJ1-1; no reliable D call. Germline loops: CDR1 GTSNPN, CDR2 SVGIG (reference sequence). Trimming left V 1 base short and J 4 bases short, with 10 bases between. CDR3 size: 13 residues. CDR3 nucleotides: TGTGCCTGGAGTGCCGCAGTGGGCACTGAAGCTTTCTTT. This encodes CAWSAAVGTEAFF.

V usage is TRBV28 and J usage is TRBJ2-5; TRBD1 matches at 8 bases. Germline CDR1 reads MDHEN; CDR2 reads SYDVKM. The CDR3 runs to 18 residues. Trimming took 4 bases from V and 4 from J; bases not matched to a gene: 17. Written as DNA, the CDR3 is TGTGCCAGCAGTTCCACCTTCAACCGACAGGGGTTCGGAGAGACCCAGTACTTC. Translated: CASSSTFNRQGFGETQYF.

This CDR3 is CASSFGPHEKLFF. The CDR3 DNA follows: TGTGCCAGCAGCTTCGGGCCCCACGAAAAACTGTTTTTT. This chain uses TRBV5-5 with TRBJ1-4; D gene ambiguous. CDR1 is SGHKS and CDR2 is YYEKEE in the germline V gene (reference sequence). The CDR3 totals 13 residues. With 2 bases removed from V and 8 bases from J, the gap between germline ends came to 10 bases.

With regard to this clone: The sample contains more than one DNA sequence encoding this CDR3. CDR3 sequence (DNA): TGTGCCAGCAGCTTAGGGGGTGAGCAGTTCTTC. This codes for CASSLGGEQFF. The genes are TRBV11-2 and TRBJ2-1; D unclear. Germline lookup yields CDR1 SGHAT and CDR2 FQNNGV. The CDR3 is 11 amino acids. The V end lost 1 base, the J end lost 9 bases, and 4 bases lay between the germline ends.

V gene TRBV28 combines with J gene TRBJ2-7, with 9 bases that match TRBD1. This CDR3 has 14 amino acids. The junction had 7 bases not matched to a gene; V was cut back by 5 bases and J by 5 bases. Germline loops: CDR1 MDHEN, CDR2 SYDVKM. The CDR3 DNA follows: TGTGCCAGCAGTCCCGTCACAGGGGGCCACGAGCAGTACTTC. Translated: CASSPVTGGHEQYF.

This clone was seen only once. V is TRBV5-3 and J is TRBJ1-3; tentative D call: TRBD1 (5 bases). TRBV5-3 counts as an open reading frame of uncertain function. Between the trimmed V and J ends, which lost 4 bases and 9 bases, there was a span of 20 bases. There are 15 residues in the CDR3. As DNA, the CDR3 is TGTGCCAGAAGCCGATACCGGGACCCCTGGGGCACCATATATTTT. Translation: CARSRYRDPWGTIYF.

This clone was seen just once. The rearrangement uses TRBV7-2 and TRBJ2-7; 9 nucleotides agree with TRBD1. J lost 3 bases, V lost 5 bases, and 8 bases had no gene match. The CDR3 has 15 residues. CDR1 and CDR2 (germline): SGHTA, FQGNSA. The CDR3 bases are TGTGCCAGCAGCCTAAGGTGGGACAGGGACTACGAGCAGTACTTC. Residues: CASSLRWDRDYEQYF.

The rearrangement links TRBV28 to TRBJ2-5, with TRBD1 identical over 7 bases. The J segment lost 6 bases and the V segment lost 5 bases, leaving 9 bases of the junction unmatched. The CDR3 totals 14 residues. From germline, CDR1 is MDHEN and CDR2 SYDVKM. The CDR3 DNA reads as TGTGCCAGCAGTCCCCGACAGGGCCTTCAGACCCAGTACTTC. It translates to CASSPRQGLQTQYF.

This clone was counted only a few times. The V call is TRBV28, the J call TRBJ1-5; D is undetermined. V was clipped by 4 bases and J by 4 bases, with 14 bases between them. The CDR3 is made up of 15 amino acids. The V gene's germline CDR1 is MDHEN and CDR2 SYDVKM. CDR3: CASSSDSPRNQPQHF. In DNA form, the CDR3 reads TGTGCCAGCAGTTCCGACTCTCCCCGTAATCAGCCCCAGCATTTT. The full variable domain, its missing parts supplied by reference TRBV28 and TRBJ1-5, is DVKVTQSSRYLVKRTGEKVFLECVQDMDHENMFWYRQDPGLGLRLIYFSYDVKMKEKGDIPEGYSVSREKKERFSLILESASTNQTSMYLCASSSDSPRNQPQHFGDGTRLSIL.

The chain uses TRBV5-4 and TRBJ1-1; the match to TRBD1 covers 7 bases. V gave up 5 bases and J gave up 7 bases; unmatched junction bases: 14. Germline CDR1 is SGHNT and CDR2 is YYREEE (reference sequence). CDR3 size: 15 residues. The CDR3 loop is CASRSGQMEDYEAFF. The CDR3 nucleotides are TGTGCCAGCAGGTCGGGACAGATGGAGGACTATGAAGCTTTCTTT.

The chain employs TRBV30 and TRBJ1-2; TRBD1 agrees at 10 bases. This CDR3 spans 15 amino acids. CDR1 is GTSNPN, CDR2 SVGIG, per germline (reference sequence). The V gene end was trimmed by 0 bases and the J gene end by 7 bases; junction bases not matched to a gene: 8. CDR3 sequence reads: CAWSVFATGGAGYTF. The CDR3 DNA reads as TGTGCCTGGAGTGTATTCGCGACAGGGGGCGCTGGCTACACCTTC.

The chain recombines TRBV5-4 with TRBJ1-4; D unclear. CDR1 is SGHNT and CDR2 is YYREEE in the germline V gene (reference sequence). The CDR3 has 14 residues. The ends were cut back, 4 bases at V and 1 base at J, with 8 bases in the middle. The CDR3 coding sequence is TGTGCCAGCAGCCGGGGTGGAACTAATGAAAAACTGTTTTTT. Translation: CASSRGGTNEKLFF.

This clone has a count of ten or more. The rearrangement links TRBV5-1 to TRBJ1-2, with TRBD1 identical over 10 bases. This CDR3 region has 15 residues. The ends lost 2 bases at V and 1 base at J; junction bases unmatched: 2. Per the germline V gene, CDR1 is SGHRS and CDR2 is YFSETQ. CDR3 nucleotides: TGCGCCAGCAGCTTCGGGACAGGGGTTAACTATGGCTACACCTTC. Translated: CASSFGTGVNYGYTF.

The chain has TRBV5-1 and TRBJ1-1, with 9 positions matching TRBD1. Trimming cost V 4 bases and J 1 base; bases outside gene matches: 2. This CDR3 contains 14 residues. The germline CDR1 and CDR2 sequences are SGHRS and YFSETQ. For the CDR3, the DNA is TGCGCCAGCAGCGGACAGGGGCAGAACACTGAAGCTTTCTTT. Translated: CASSGQGQNTEAFF.

As for this clone: This sample includes further DNA sequences coding for the same CDR3. V gene TRBV11-3 combines with J gene TRBJ2-7; 7 positions agree with TRBD1. Unmatched junction bases numbered 2, after V lost 3 bases and J lost 0 bases. Germline V gene sequence: CDR1 SGHNT, CDR2 YENEEA. This CDR3 is built from 14 residues. CDR3 region: CASSLGQSSYEQYF. The CDR3 DNA is TGTGCCAGCAGCTTGGGACAGAGCTCCTACGAGCAGTACTTC.

This chain connects TRBV5-1 to TRBJ2-2, with D possibly TRBD1 on 6 matching bases. Trimming pared 1 base from V and 3 bases from J, leaving 13 bases between. The CDR3 contains 16 residues. CDR1 SGHRS and CDR2 YFSETQ come from the germline V gene. The CDR3 protein is CASSLRGDTDTGELFF. The CDR3, as DNA: TGCGCCAGCAGCTTGCGTGGGGACACAGACACCGGGGAGCTGTTTTTT.

V and J are TRBV27 and TRBJ2-1; no clear D. CDR1 MNHEY and CDR2 SMNVEV come from the germline V gene (reference sequence). The CDR3 is 13 residues long. Trimming cost V 1 base and J 7 bases, with 8 bases left between them. The CDR3 coding sequence is TGTGCCAGCAGTTTATTTGGGAAGAATGAGCAGTTCTTC. It encodes CASSLFGKNEQFF.

This clone was detected only once. The chain carries TRBV27 and TRBJ2-3; 10 bases align to TRBD1. The CDR3 contains 15 residues. Germline values: CDR1 MNHEY, CDR2 SMNVEV (reference sequence). V trimming: 5 bases; J trimming: 7 bases; junction bases outside the gene matches: 9. CDR3 bases: TGTGCCAGCAGTCCCCGGGACAGGGGACTCCATACGCAGTATTTT. Protein product: CASSPRDRGLHTQYF.

The V gene is TRBV11-2, the J gene TRBJ2-3; the D gene is possibly TRBD2 (5 bases). Germline V gives CDR1 SGHAT, CDR2 FQNNGV. Trimming took off 5 bases at V and 0 bases at J, with 12 bases between the two ends. The CDR3 is 15 residues long. The DNA of the CDR3 is TGTGCCAGCAGCCCGAACGGAGGAAGCACAGATACGCAGTATTTT. It specifies CASSPNGGSTDTQYF.

This clone has ten or more counts. The genes are TRBV6-5 and TRBJ2-1; D perhaps matches TRBD2 (6 bases). The CDR3 loop spans 15 amino acids. Germline CDR1 MNHEY, CDR2 SVGAGI. V was clipped by 4 bases and J by 3 bases, with 13 bases between them. CDR3 bases: TGTGCCAGCAGTTTGATAACGGGGGACTACAATGAGCAGTTCTTC. This translates into CASSLITGDYNEQFF.

This clone was picked up a small number of times. J is TRBJ2-3 and V is TRBV5-1; 11 bases align to TRBD2. CDR1 is SGHRS and CDR2 is YFSETQ in the germline V gene. This CDR3 is 18 amino acids long. J lost 3 bases, V lost 4 bases, and 13 bases had no gene match. CDR3 coding DNA: TGCGCCAGCAGCCTGGGGGGCACTAGCGGGAGTGGAACAGATACGCAGTATTTT. It specifies CASSLGGTSGSGTDTQYF.

The rearrangement joins TRBV2 to TRBJ2-7, with a weak D call TRBD2 (5 bases). Germline CDR1 reads SNHLY; CDR2 reads FYNNEI. This CDR3 region has 13 residues. Trimming shortened V by 4 bases and J by 3 bases, and 10 bases separated the two germline ends. This chain's CDR3 is CASSGRGGYEQYF. In nucleotides, the CDR3 is TGTGCCAGCAGTGGGCGCGGAGGCTACGAGCAGTACTTC.

This clone occurred many times. This chain links TRBV4-1 with TRBJ1-3, with D possibly being TRBD1 (5 bases). Trimming left V 3 bases short and J 9 bases short, with 12 bases between. The CDR3 is 13 residues long. Germline loops: CDR1 MGHRA, CDR2 YSYEKL. The CDR3 protein is CASSHTGWATIYF. CDR3 sequence (DNA): TGCGCCAGCAGCCACACAGGTTGGGCCACCATATATTTT.

This clone has only one observation. The rearrangement uses TRBV9 and TRBJ1-2, with a possible D match to TRBD1 (5 bases). This CDR3 has 14 amino acids. Germline CDR1 reads SGDLS; CDR2 reads YYNGEE. With 2 bases removed from V and 1 base from J, the gap between germline ends came to 9 bases. The CDR3 here is CASSVQTDNYGYTF. In DNA, the CDR3 is TGTGCCAGCAGCGTTCAGACAGATAACTATGGCTACACCTTC.

The chain recombines TRBV5-8 with TRBJ2-3; D not resolved. The V and J ends lost 4 bases and 0 bases respectively, with 12 bases between them. CDR3 length: 15 amino acids. CDR1 SGHTS and CDR2 YDEGEE come from the germline V gene. In nucleotides, the CDR3 is TGTGCCAGCAGCCGTGGTGGCGAAAGCACAGATACGCAGTATTTT. The encoded protein is CASSRGGESTDTQYF.